A single sample gave rise to the 10 T cell receptor beta chains below, sequenced in a study of T cell responses to AZD1222 COVID-19 vaccine. Assay: immunoSEQ multiplex PCR; the TCRdb copy retains only in-frame clones and omits some. The sample consists of approximately 150,000 clones, 89% of them appearing once. This material consisted of peripheral blood, taken on day 0 of AZD1222 vaccination. The receptors here all came from an adult in good health.

The chain joins TRBV7-6 to TRBJ2-7; 10 bases map to TRBD1. Trimming at V came to 4 bases and at J to 6 bases, leaving 9 bases not matched to a gene. Germline values: CDR1 SGHVS, CDR2 FNYEAQ. CDR3 length equals 15 residues. The CDR3 region is CASSSVPDRGAEQYF. Written as DNA, the CDR3 is TGTGCCAGCAGCTCGGTTCCGGACAGGGGGGCCGAGCAGTACTTC.

The V call is TRBV7-3, the J call TRBJ2-1; 10 nucleotides line up with TRBD2. This CDR3 spans 14 amino acids. V was clipped by 5 bases and J by 10 bases; unmatched bases: 8. In germline, CDR1 is SGHTA, CDR2 FQGTGA. The CDR3 DNA reads as TGTGCCAGCAGCCCTCATAGCGGGAGGAACGAGCAGTTCTTC. Amino acids: CASSPHSGRNEQFF.

In this sample, this clone turned up once. The chain employs TRBV11-1 and TRBJ1-2; the D gene is possibly TRBD1 (6 bases). This CDR3 has 15 amino acids. Trimming left V 0 bases short and J 1 base short, with 9 bases between. The germline gives CDR1 SGHAT, CDR2 FQDESV (reference sequence). DNA of the CDR3: TGTGCCAGCAGCTTAGCGGGGGCTCGTAACTATGGCTACACCTTC. Protein: CASSLAGARNYGYTF.

The rearrangement uses TRBV6-5 and TRBJ2-5, with TRBD1 matching over 8 bases. The CDR3 loop spans 14 amino acids. V trimming: 2 bases; J trimming: 7 bases; junction bases outside the gene matches: 6. Germline CDR1 MNHEY, CDR2 SVGAGI. The CDR3 DNA sequence: TGTGCCAGCAGTTACGGACAGGGCGGCTCGACCCAGTACTTC. This codes for CASSYGQGGSTQYF.

V gene TRBV7-2 combines with J gene TRBJ1-2; D is unresolved. The CDR3 is 12 amino acids. CDR1 SGHTA and CDR2 FQGNSA come from the germline V gene. The ends were cut back, 0 bases at V and 7 bases at J, with 6 bases in the middle. The CDR3 region has the DNA TGTGCCAGCAGCTTAGCCGGGGTTGGCTACACCTTC. Its translation is CASSLAGVGYTF.

V gene TRBV7-2 combines with J gene TRBJ2-7; 13 bases line up with TRBD2. This CDR3 comprises 15 residues. The germline CDR1 and CDR2 sequences are SGHTA and FQGNSA. With V trimmed by 4 bases and J by 4 bases, 4 bases remained unmatched. CDR3 protein: CASSSRTSGGYEQYF. As DNA, the CDR3 is TGTGCCAGCAGCTCCCGGACTAGCGGGGGATACGAGCAGTACTTC.

The chain employs TRBV25-1 and TRBJ1-2; 8 nucleotides line up with TRBD1. V was clipped by 4 bases and J by 4 bases; unmatched bases: 8. CDR1 and CDR2 (germline): MGHDK, SYGVNS. The CDR3 extends over 15 amino acids. The CDR3 bases are TGTGCCAGCAGTGCTGACAGGGGAAGGACCTATGGCTACACCTTC. Its translation is CASSADRGRTYGYTF.

V and J are TRBV20-1 and TRBJ2-1, with 9 bases lining up with TRBD1. The CDR3 is made up of 18 amino acids. V dropped 3 bases and J dropped 3; count of bases not matched to a gene: 15. Germline V gives CDR1 DFQATT, CDR2 SNEGSKA (reference sequence). The CDR3 coding sequence is TGCAGTGCTAGTAAGGTATGGGGCGGGACAGGGATCTACAATGAGCAGTTCTTC. Translating it yields CSASKVWGGTGIYNEQFF.

The chain uses TRBV6-2 or TRBV6-3 and TRBJ2-7; D not certain. Germline V gene data show CDR1 as MNHEY and CDR2 as SVGEGT. This CDR3 spans 11 amino acids. V was clipped by 5 bases and J by 8 bases, with 10 bases between them. The CDR3 bases are TGTGCCAGCAGTACCGTCGCGAAGCAGTACTTC. Amino acids: CASSTVAKQYF.

This clone appeared a single time. V gene TRBV7-3 combines with J gene TRBJ1-2; no clear D. This CDR3 comprises 14 residues. Trimming stripped 6 bases from V and 3 bases from J, with 14 bases between. The germline gives CDR1 SGHTA, CDR2 FQGTGA. The CDR3 DNA reads as TGTGCCAGCAGAGGGAGGTGGCAGGACTATGGCTACACCTTC. It yields the protein CASRGRWQDYGYTF.